This passage covers 25 T cell receptor beta chains from one sample sequenced in a study of beta chain features in type 1 diabetes. The sequenced template was cDNA made from the entire isolated RNA. Libraries were prepared by immunoSEQ multiplex PCR; TCRdb keeps only in-frame clonotypes and omits some of them. In the table there are about 16,000 clones, just under 55% of which are singletons. Material: stem cell memory CD4+ T cells from blood. The source of these receptors is a woman aged 18 to 35 in good health.

V usage is TRBV18 and J usage is TRBJ2-7; possibly TRBD1 for D (5 bases). This CDR3 spans 14 amino acids. V was trimmed by 3 bases and J by 2 bases, leaving 11 bases between them. The germline CDR1 and CDR2 sequences are KGHSH and LQKENI. The DNA of the CDR3 is TGTGCCAGCTCACCCTCCCGACAGACCTACGAGCAGTACTTC. Translating gives CASSPSRQTYEQYF. The whole variable domain, filled in from reference TRBV18 and TRBJ2-7, reads NAGVMQNPRHLVRRRGQEARLRCSPMKGHSHVYWYRQLPEEGLKFMVYLQKENIIDESGMPKERFSAEFPKEGPSILRIQQVVRGDSAAYFCASSPSRQTYEQYFGPGTRLTVT.

J is TRBJ2-5 and V is TRBV2; a weak D match, TRBD2 (5 bases). The end of the DNA fits TRBJ2-7 better, so the J call may be wrong. In germline, CDR1 is SNHLY, CDR2 FYNNEI. The CDR3 is 14 amino acids. The CDR3 is CASSARAVSYEQYF. The CDR3 DNA is TGTGCCAGCAGTGCGAGGGCGGTCTCCTACGAGCAGTACTTC.

This clone has only a few counts. The chain recombines TRBV5-6 with TRBJ1-5; 9 positions agree with TRBD1. With 2 bases clipped from V and 3 bases from J, the junction kept 9 bases outside the gene matches. The germline gives CDR1 SGHDT, CDR2 YYEEEE. This CDR3 contains 17 residues. CDR3 region: CASSFRSGTGNNQPQHF. CDR3 DNA sequence: TGTGCCAGCAGCTTTAGGTCCGGGACAGGGAACAATCAGCCCCAGCATTTT.

This clone was seen more than once but under ten times. The chain is built from TRBV30 and TRBJ1-6, with TRBD1 identical over 7 bases. V shed 2 bases and J 6 bases; nucleotides not matched to a gene: 4. The CDR3 sequence is 14 residues long. The germline CDR1 and CDR2 sequences are GTSNPN and SVGIG (reference sequence). CDR3 bases: TGTGCCTGGAGTCCGGGACAGACTAATTCACCCCTCCACTTT. Translating it yields CAWSPGQTNSPLHF.

The V call is TRBV5-1, the J call TRBJ2-4, with D possibly matching TRBD2 (5 bases). The CDR3 runs 16 residues. Trimming removed 1 base from V and 0 bases from J, with 11 bases in between. From germline, CDR1 is SGHRS and CDR2 YFSETQ. The CDR3 nucleotides read TGCGCCAGCAGCTTGTCAGCGGAATTAGCCAAAAACATTCAGTACTTC. Translated, it gives CASSLSAELAKNIQYF.

V is TRBV12-5 and J is TRBJ1-5, with unresolved D. The CDR3 is 17 residues long. Trimming stripped 2 bases from V and 5 bases from J, with 19 bases between. Germline assignment: CDR1 LGHNT and CDR2 FRNRAP. The CDR3 loop is CASGLSPGTREYQPQHF. CDR3 DNA: TGTGCTAGTGGTTTGTCCCCAGGAACCCGGGAATATCAGCCCCAGCATTTT.

This clone occurred a few times. The V gene is TRBV7-2, the J gene TRBJ2-2; D is perhaps TRBD2 (6 bases). V was cut by 5 bases and J by 6 bases, with 13 bases left in between. Germline values: CDR1 SGHTA, CDR2 FQGNSA. The CDR3 extends over 14 amino acids. This CDR3 is CASSLRLVSGELFF. In nucleotides, the CDR3 is TGTGCCAGCAGCCTCCGACTAGTTTCCGGGGAGCTGTTTTTT.

This clone is deemed medium-sized. The V and J genes are TRBV18 and TRBJ2-3, with unresolved D. Trimming pared 3 bases from V and 2 bases from J, leaving 6 bases between. This CDR3 spans 13 amino acids. Germline assignment: CDR1 KGHSH and CDR2 LQKENI. CDR3 nucleotide sequence: TGTGCCAGCTCACCTTCAGACACAGATACGCAGTATTTT. Protein: CASSPSDTDTQYF.

The rearrangement links TRBV11-2 to TRBJ2-1; 13 bases align to TRBD2. The V segment lost 0 bases and the J segment 9 bases; nucleotides outside the gene matches: 5. The CDR3 totals 16 residues. The V gene's germline CDR1 is SGHAT and CDR2 FQNNGV. DNA for the CDR3: TGTGCCAGCAGCTTAGACGGACTAGCGGGGGTTAGTGAGCAGTTCTTC. Its protein is CASSLDGLAGVSEQFF.

The sample holds a few counts of this clone. CDR3 sequence: CASTKGDQPQHF. DNA for the CDR3: TGTGCCAGTACAAAGGGGGATCAGCCCCAGCATTTT. The chain uses TRBV19 and TRBJ1-5; possible D gene TRBD1, 6 bases. The CDR3 spans 12 residues. Per germline, CDR1 LNHDA and CDR2 SQIVND (reference sequence). The V end lost 7 bases, the J end lost 5 bases, and 9 bases lay between the germline ends.

The J gene is TRBJ1-2, the V gene TRBV15, with D possibly TRBD1 on 5 matching bases. The CDR3 spans 15 residues. Germline CDR1 and CDR2: LNHNV and YYDKDF (reference sequence). V was cut by 1 base and J by 2 bases, with 11 bases left in between. Written as DNA, the CDR3 is TGTGCCACCAGCAGAGGAGGACAAGCCAACTATGGCTACACCTTC. This translates into CATSRGGQANYGYTF.

The CDR3 region is CASSLGDRDTGELFF. In DNA, the CDR3 is TGTGCCAGCAGTTTAGGGGACAGAGACACCGGGGAGCTGTTTTTT. The chain has TRBV27 and TRBJ2-2, with 7 bases lining up with TRBD1. Per the germline V gene, CDR1 is MNHEY and CDR2 is SMNVEV (reference sequence). V gave up 2 bases and J gave up 3 bases; unmatched junction bases: 3. The CDR3 is 15 amino acids.

This chain connects TRBV19 to TRBJ1-1; D not resolved. CDR1 and CDR2 from the germline V gene are LNHDA and SQIVND (reference sequence). V was shortened by 7 bases and J by 6 bases, with 27 bases between the two germline ends. This CDR3 is 17 amino acids long. The CDR3 region is CASTHWVAMGRRAEAFF. The CDR3 coding sequence is TGTGCCAGTACCCATTGGGTAGCTATGGGTCGGAGGGCTGAAGCTTTCTTT.

This clone was picked up a small number of times. The chain has TRBV4-1 and TRBJ2-1, with 8 bases lining up with TRBD1. This CDR3 is built from 15 residues. Trimming removed 4 bases from V and 3 bases from J; junction bases left unmatched: 5. CDR1 MGHRA and CDR2 YSYEKL come from the germline V gene. The CDR3: CASSRRTGLYNEQFF. The CDR3 nucleotides are TGCGCCAGCAGCCGTCGGACAGGGCTCTACAATGAGCAGTTCTTC.

This sequence joins TRBV21-1 and TRBJ2-1; the table assigns TRBD2, which was not confirmed against the DNA. TRBV21-1 is given as a pseudogene. The CDR3 contains 16 residues. CDR3 sequence: CASSKGVTRGHNEQFF. DNA of the CDR3: TGTGCCAGCAGCAAAGGGGTGACTAGAGGTCACAATGAGCAGTTCTTC.

This clone was counted between two and nine times. The chain joins TRBV5-1 to TRBJ1-1, with 11 positions matching TRBD1. The germline V gene encodes CDR1 SGHRS and CDR2 YFSETQ. The J segment lost 4 bases and the V segment lost 4 bases, leaving 9 bases of the junction unmatched. CDR3 length: 16 residues. The CDR3, as DNA: TGCGCCAGCAGCCCGGACAGGGGGCTTTCGGTCACTGAAGCTTTCTTT. This gives the protein CASSPDRGLSVTEAFF.

This chain joins TRBV18 and TRBJ2-1, with 7 bases identical to TRBD2. The V and J ends lost 3 bases and 2 bases, in that order; junction bases with no gene match: 13. Germline V gene lookup returns CDR1 KGHSH and CDR2 LQKENI. CDR3 length equals 18 residues. The CDR3 region has the DNA TGTGCCAGCTCACCGCAGGATCTTAGCGGGCTCACCTACAATGAGCAGTTCTTC. Translated, it gives CASSPQDLSGLTYNEQFF.

This clone was detected once. V usage is TRBV6-5 and J usage is TRBJ2-5; 8 bases match TRBD2. The CDR3 sequence is 14 residues long. CDR1 and CDR2 (germline): MNHEY, SVGAGI. V lost 6 bases and J lost 2; bases outside the gene matches: 5. As DNA, the CDR3 is TGTGCCAGCAGAAGCCAGCGGGGGCAAGAGACCCAGTACTTC. As protein: CASRSQRGQETQYF.

The gene calls are TRBV29-1 and TRBJ1-2; tentative D call: TRBD1 (5 bases). The length of the CDR3 is 13 residues. Trimming pared 8 bases from V and 8 bases from J, leaving 21 bases between. The V gene's germline CDR1 is SQVTM and CDR2 ANQGSEA. In DNA, the CDR3 is TGCAGCCTTATAGCCGGGGGGGGGAGCGGCTACACCTTC. Translated, it gives CSLIAGGGSGYTF.

The rearrangement links TRBV5-1 to TRBJ2-7; D may be TRBD1 (6 bases). The CDR3 is 18 residues long. The V gene lost 3 bases and the J gene lost 1 base, with 23 bases spanning the gap. From germline, CDR1 is SGHRS and CDR2 YFSETQ. Here the CDR3 DNA reads TGCGCCAGCAGCTCGCTGGGGACACCCGTTTCTGCATCCTACGAGCAGTACTTC. Translating gives CASSSLGTPVSASYEQYF.

The gene calls are TRBV7-8 and TRBJ2-7; D unclear. The CDR3 loop spans 17 amino acids. Trimming stripped 5 bases from V and 5 bases from J, with 25 bases between. CDR1 SGHVS and CDR2 FQNEAQ come from the germline V gene. The CDR3 protein is CASSPFDRQATWDEQYF. In nucleotides, the CDR3 is TGTGCCAGCAGCCCCTTCGACCGTCAGGCAACTTGGGACGAGCAGTACTTC.

V usage is TRBV11-2 and J usage is TRBJ2-5; the match to TRBD2 covers 12 bases. This CDR3 comprises 17 residues. J gave up 1 base and V 5 bases, and 8 bases lay outside the gene matches. Germline V gives CDR1 SGHAT, CDR2 FQNNGV. The CDR3 DNA is TGTGCCAGCAGCCTAAAGACTAGCGGGGGACCCCAAGAGACCCAGTACTTC. Protein: CASSLKTSGGPQETQYF. Full variable domain (missing parts from reference TRBV11-2 and TRBJ2-5): EAGVAQSPRYKIIEKRQSVAFWCNPISGHATLYWYQQILGQGPKLLIQFQNNGVVDDSQLPKDRFSAERLKGVDSTLKIQPAKLEDSAVYLCASSLKTSGGPQETQYFGPGTRLLVL.

CDR3 DNA sequence: TGTGCCAGTAGTACCCAGACCGGGCGGGGGAACAATGAGCAGTTCTTC. Translating it yields CASSTQTGRGNNEQFF. The J gene is TRBJ2-1, the V gene TRBV19; 7 nucleotides align to TRBD2. Germline values: CDR1 LNHDA, CDR2 SQIVND (reference sequence). The CDR3 is 16 amino acids. The junction had 11 bases not matched to a gene; V was cut back by 4 bases and J by 5 bases.

The gene calls are TRBV19 and TRBJ2-1; TRBD2 matches at 13 bases. V lost 4 bases, J lost 8 bases, and 8 bases stayed unmatched. Looked up from germline, CDR1 is LNHDA and CDR2 is SQIVND (reference sequence). There are 16 residues in the CDR3. CDR3 in amino acids: CASSKPGLAGRYEQFF. For the CDR3, the DNA is TGTGCCAGTAGTAAACCGGGACTAGCGGGAAGGTATGAGCAGTTCTTC.

In the case of this clone: Mismatch with germline at one junction end may stem from a read error. Additional DNA sequences in this sample encode the identical CDR3. The rearrangement links TRBV30 to TRBJ1-4; D might be TRBD1 (5 bases). The CDR3 consists of 13 residues. CDR1 is GTSNPN, CDR2 SVGIG, per germline (reference sequence). This chain's CDR3 is CAWSWSQGEKLFF. The DNA for the CDR3 is TGTGCCTGGAGTTGGTCTCAGGGTGAAAAGCTGTTTTTT.